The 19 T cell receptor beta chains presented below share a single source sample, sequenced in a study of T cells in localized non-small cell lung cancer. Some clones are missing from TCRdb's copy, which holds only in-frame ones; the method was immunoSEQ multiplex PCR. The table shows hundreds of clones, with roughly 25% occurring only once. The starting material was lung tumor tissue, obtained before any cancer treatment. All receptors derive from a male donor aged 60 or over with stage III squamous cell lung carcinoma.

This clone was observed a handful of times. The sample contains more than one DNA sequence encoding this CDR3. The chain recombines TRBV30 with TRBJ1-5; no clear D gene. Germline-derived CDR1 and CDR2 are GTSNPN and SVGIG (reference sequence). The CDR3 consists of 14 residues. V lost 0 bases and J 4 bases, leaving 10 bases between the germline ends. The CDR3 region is CAWSVTASNQPQHF. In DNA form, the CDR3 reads TGTGCCTGGAGTGTAACGGCTTCTAATCAGCCCCAGCATTTT.

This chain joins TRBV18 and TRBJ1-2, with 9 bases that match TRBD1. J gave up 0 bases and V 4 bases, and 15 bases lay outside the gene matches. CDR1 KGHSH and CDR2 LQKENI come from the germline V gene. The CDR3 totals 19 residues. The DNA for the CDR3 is TGTGCCAGCTCACACGCCGGGACAGGGCGTCGGAGTGCTAACTATGGCTACACCTTC. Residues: CASSHAGTGRRSANYGYTF.

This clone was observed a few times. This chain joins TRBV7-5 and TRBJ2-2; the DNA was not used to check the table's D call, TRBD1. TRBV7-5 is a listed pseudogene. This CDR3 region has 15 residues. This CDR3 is CASSLKGGDTGELFF. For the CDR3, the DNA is TGTGCCAGCAGCTTAAAAGGGGGAGACACCGGGGAGCTGTTTTTT.

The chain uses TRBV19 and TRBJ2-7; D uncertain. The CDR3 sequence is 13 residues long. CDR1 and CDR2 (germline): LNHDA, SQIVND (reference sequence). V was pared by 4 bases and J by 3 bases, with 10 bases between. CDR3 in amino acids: CASSTEDGYEQYF. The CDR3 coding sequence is TGTGCCAGTAGTACCGAGGACGGCTACGAGCAGTACTTC.

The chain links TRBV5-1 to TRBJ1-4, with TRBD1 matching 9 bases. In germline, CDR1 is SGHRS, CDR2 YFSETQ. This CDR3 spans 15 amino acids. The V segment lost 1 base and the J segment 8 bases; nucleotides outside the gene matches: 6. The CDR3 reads CASSLRGQGGEKLFF. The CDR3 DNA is TGCGCCAGCAGCTTGAGGGGACAGGGAGGCGAAAAACTGTTTTTT.

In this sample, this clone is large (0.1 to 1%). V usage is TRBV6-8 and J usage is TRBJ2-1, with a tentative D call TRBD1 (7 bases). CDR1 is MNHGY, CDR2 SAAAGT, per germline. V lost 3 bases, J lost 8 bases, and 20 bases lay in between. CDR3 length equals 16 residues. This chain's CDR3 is CASSYFGGGFQDEQFF. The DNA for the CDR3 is TGTGCCAGCAGTTATTTTGGAGGGGGCTTCCAGGATGAGCAGTTCTTC.

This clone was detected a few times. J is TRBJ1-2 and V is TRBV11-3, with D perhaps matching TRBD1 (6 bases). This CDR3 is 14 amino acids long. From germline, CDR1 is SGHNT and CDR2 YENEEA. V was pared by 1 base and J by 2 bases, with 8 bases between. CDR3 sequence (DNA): TGTGCCAGCAGCTTAGTAACAGGGAACTATGGCTACACCTTC. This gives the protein CASSLVTGNYGYTF.

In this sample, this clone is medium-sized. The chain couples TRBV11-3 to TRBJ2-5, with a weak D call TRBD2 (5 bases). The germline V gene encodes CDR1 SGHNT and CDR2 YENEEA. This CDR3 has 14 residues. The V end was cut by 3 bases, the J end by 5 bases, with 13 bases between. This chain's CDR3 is CASSFQIGVETQYF. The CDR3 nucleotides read TGTGCCAGCAGCTTTCAAATCGGGGTTGAGACCCAGTACTTC. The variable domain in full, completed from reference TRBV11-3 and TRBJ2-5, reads EAGVVQSPRYKIIEKKQPVAFWCNPISGHNTLYWYLQNLGQGPELLIRYENEEAVDDSQLPKDRFSAERLKGVDSTLKIQPAELGDSAVYLCASSFQIGVETQYFGPGTRLLVL.

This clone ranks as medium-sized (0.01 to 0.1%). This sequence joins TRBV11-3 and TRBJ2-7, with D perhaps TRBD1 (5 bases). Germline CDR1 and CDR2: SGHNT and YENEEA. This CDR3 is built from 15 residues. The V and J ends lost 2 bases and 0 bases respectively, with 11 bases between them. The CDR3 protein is CASSLNQGRSYEQYF. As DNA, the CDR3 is TGTGCCAGCAGCTTAAACCAGGGTCGCTCCTACGAGCAGTACTTC.

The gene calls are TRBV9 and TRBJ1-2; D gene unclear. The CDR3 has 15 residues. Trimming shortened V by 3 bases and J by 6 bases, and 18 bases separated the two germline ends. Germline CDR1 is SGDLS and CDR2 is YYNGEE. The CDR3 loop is CASSARNQPSHGYTF. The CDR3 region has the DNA TGTGCCAGCAGCGCGAGGAACCAACCATCGCATGGCTACACCTTC.

CDR3 sequence (DNA): TGTGCCAGTAGTATGGGAGGGGCCCCGGTGGACGAGCAGTACTTC. Translation gives CASSMGGAPVDEQYF. The chain employs TRBV19 and TRBJ2-7; 7 positions match TRBD2. This CDR3 is built from 15 residues. Germline CDR1 reads LNHDA; CDR2 reads SQIVND (reference sequence). V lost 3 bases to trimming and J lost 5 bases; unmatched junction nucleotides: 10. Full variable domain (outside the CDR3, taken from reference TRBV19 and TRBJ2-7): DGGITQSPKYLFRKEGQNVTLSCEQNLNHDAMYWYRQDPGQGLRLIYYSQIVNDFQKGDIAEGYSVSREKKESFPLTVTSAQKNPTAFYLCASSMGGAPVDEQYFGPGTRLTVT.

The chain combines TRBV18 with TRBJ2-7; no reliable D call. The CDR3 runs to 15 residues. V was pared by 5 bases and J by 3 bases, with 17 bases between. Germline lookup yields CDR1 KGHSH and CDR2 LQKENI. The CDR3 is CASSSDTGLIYEQYF. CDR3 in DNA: TGTGCCAGCTCATCCGACACGGGTCTAATCTACGAGCAGTACTTC.

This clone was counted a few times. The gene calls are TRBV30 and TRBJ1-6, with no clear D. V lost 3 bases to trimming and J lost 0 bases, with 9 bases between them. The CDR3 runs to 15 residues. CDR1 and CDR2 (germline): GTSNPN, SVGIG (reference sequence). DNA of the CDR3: TGTGCCTGGAGGGGATTAATCTCCTATAATTCACCCCTCCACTTT. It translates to CAWRGLISYNSPLHF.

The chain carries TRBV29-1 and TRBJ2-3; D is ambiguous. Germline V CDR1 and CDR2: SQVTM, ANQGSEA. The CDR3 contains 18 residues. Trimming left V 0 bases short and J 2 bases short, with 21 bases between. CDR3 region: CSVEDNPGVRRYTDTQYF. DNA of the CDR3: TGCAGCGTTGAAGATAATCCTGGAGTTCGGCGGTACACAGATACGCAGTATTTT.

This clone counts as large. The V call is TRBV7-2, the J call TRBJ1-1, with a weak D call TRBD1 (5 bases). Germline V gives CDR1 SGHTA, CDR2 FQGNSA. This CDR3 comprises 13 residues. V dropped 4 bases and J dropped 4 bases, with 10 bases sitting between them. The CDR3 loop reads CASSSLGGTEAFF. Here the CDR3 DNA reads TGTGCCAGCAGCTCTCTGGGGGGCACTGAAGCTTTCTTT.

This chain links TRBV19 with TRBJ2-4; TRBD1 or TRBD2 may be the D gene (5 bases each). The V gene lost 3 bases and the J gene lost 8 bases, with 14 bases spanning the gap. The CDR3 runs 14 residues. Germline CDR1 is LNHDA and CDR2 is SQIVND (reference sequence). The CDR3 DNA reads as TGTGCCAGTAGTATTATGCAGGGAGCGGACATTCAGTACTTC. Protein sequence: CASSIMQGADIQYF.

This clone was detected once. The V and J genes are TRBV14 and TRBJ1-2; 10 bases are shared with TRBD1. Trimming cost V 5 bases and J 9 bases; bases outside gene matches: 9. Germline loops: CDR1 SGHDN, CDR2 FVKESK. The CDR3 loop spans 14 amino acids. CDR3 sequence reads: CASSFPGQGSSYTF. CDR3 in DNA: TGTGCCAGCAGCTTCCCGGGACAGGGGTCGAGCTACACCTTC. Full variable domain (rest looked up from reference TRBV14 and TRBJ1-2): EAGVTQFPSHSVIEKGQTVTLRCDPISGHDNLYWYRRVMGKEIKFLLHFVKESKQDESGMPNNRFLAERTGGTYSTLKVQPAELEDSGVYFCASSFPGQGSSYTFGSGTRLTVV.

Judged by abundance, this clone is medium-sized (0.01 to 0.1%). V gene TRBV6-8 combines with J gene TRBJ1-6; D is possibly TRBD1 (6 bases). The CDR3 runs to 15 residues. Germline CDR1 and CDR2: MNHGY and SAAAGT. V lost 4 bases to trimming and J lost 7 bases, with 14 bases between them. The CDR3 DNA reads TGTGCCAGCAGTTCCTTTGGGACACACAATTCACCCCTCCACTTT. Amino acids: CASSSFGTHNSPLHF.

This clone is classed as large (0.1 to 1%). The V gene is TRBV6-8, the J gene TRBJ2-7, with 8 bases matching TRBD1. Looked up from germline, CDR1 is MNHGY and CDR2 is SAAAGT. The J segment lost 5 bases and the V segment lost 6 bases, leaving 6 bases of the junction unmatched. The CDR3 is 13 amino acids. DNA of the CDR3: TGTGCCAGCAGGCCCAGGGGGCGGGACGAGCAGTACTTC. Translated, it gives CASRPRGRDEQYF.